The rows below give T cell receptor beta chains drawn from one sample of a study of T-cell reconstitution after alpha-beta-depleted transplantation in children. MiXCR, applied by TCRdb to the PCR reads, yields one record per CDR3 protein. The data hold around 500,000 distinct CDR3 sequences, with more than 20% observed a single time. The starting material was PBMCs, mostly from graft donor cells, obtained 360 days after TCRalphabeta/CD19-depleted stem cell transplant. These receptors all stem from a boy younger than two who had a stem cell transplant for acute myeloid leukemia, so the T cells may come from the graft donor. The conserved cysteine and the conserved F or W are not part of the CDR3 here. The D gene is left open where the match is weak.

v_gene: TRBV20-1; d_gene: TRBD2; len: 13; j_gene: TRBJ2-5; CDR3aa: SASSLAGFKETQY
v_gene: TRBV3-1; d_gene: TRBD2; len: 14; j_gene: TRBJ2-1; CDR3aa: ASSQTSGVTYNEQF
v_gene: TRBV4-3; d_gene: NA; len: 12; j_gene: TRBJ1-2; CDR3aa: ASSQVRMDYGYT
v_gene: TRBV3-1; d_gene: TRBD1; len: 16; j_gene: TRBJ1-1; CDR3aa: ASSQGQGVVVGNTEAF
v_gene: TRBV10-1; d_gene: TRBD1; len: 15; j_gene: TRBJ2-1; CDR3aa: ASSQGPLGQGAREQF
v_gene: TRBV28; d_gene: TRBD1; len: 15; j_gene: TRBJ1-1; CDR3aa: ASSYDRGREENTEAF
v_gene: TRBV4-3; d_gene: TRBD1; len: 12; j_gene: TRBJ2-3; CDR3aa: ASSRGQGGDTQY
v_gene: TRBV12-3/TRBV12-4; d_gene: NA; len: 12; j_gene: TRBJ1-1; CDR3aa: ASSLTGQNTEAF
v_gene: TRBV29-1; d_gene: NA; len: 12; j_gene: TRBJ2-3; CDR3aa: SVGQLTSTDTQY
v_gene: TRBV7-2; d_gene: NA; len: 12; j_gene: TRBJ2-7; CDR3aa: ASSLGLELHEQY
v_gene: TRBV5-1; d_gene: TRBD1; len: 12; j_gene: TRBJ1-1; CDR3aa: ASSVSHRGTEAF
v_gene: TRBV29-1; d_gene: TRBD2; len: 12; j_gene: TRBJ2-1; CDR3aa: SVLAGGLYNEQF
v_gene: TRBV4-2; d_gene: NA; len: 14; j_gene: TRBJ2-3; CDR3aa: ASSQGDRTSTDTQY
v_gene: TRBV20-1; d_gene: NA; len: 10; j_gene: TRBJ2-5; CDR3aa: SGMGNKETQY
v_gene: TRBV20-1; d_gene: NA; len: 8; j_gene: TRBJ2-3; CDR3aa: SAETVTQY
v_gene: TRBV20-1; d_gene: TRBD2; len: 11; j_gene: TRBJ2-1; CDR3aa: SPRLAGANEQF
v_gene: TRBV12-3/TRBV12-4; d_gene: NA; len: 14; j_gene: TRBJ2-2; CDR3aa: ASSNLGAQDTGELF
v_gene: TRBV25-1; d_gene: NA; len: 15; j_gene: TRBJ2-3; CDR3aa: ASSESAGRIMGDTQY
v_gene: TRBV13; d_gene: TRBD2; len: 12; j_gene: TRBJ2-7; CDR3aa: ASSSRTSGYEQY
v_gene: TRBV20-1; d_gene: NA; len: 12; j_gene: TRBJ1-1; CDR3aa: SASSGRKNTEAF
v_gene: TRBV5-1; d_gene: NA; len: 14; j_gene: TRBJ1-1; CDR3aa: ASSLEWRIRNTEAF
v_gene: TRBV20-1; d_gene: NA; len: 12; j_gene: TRBJ2-1; CDR3aa: SARVFWPNNEQF
v_gene: TRBV29-1; d_gene: NA; len: 11; j_gene: TRBJ2-2; CDR3aa: SAYGQPAGELF
v_gene: TRBV12-3/TRBV12-4; d_gene: NA; len: 11; j_gene: TRBJ1-3; CDR3aa: ASSAVAGNTIY
v_gene: TRBV28; d_gene: NA; len: 10; j_gene: TRBJ2-5; CDR3aa: ATTQGQETQY
v_gene: TRBV5-8; d_gene: NA; len: 10; j_gene: TRBJ2-1; CDR3aa: ASSFLESEQF
v_gene: TRBV6-5; d_gene: NA; len: 13; j_gene: TRBJ1-1; CDR3aa: ASSYSVGGNTEAF
v_gene: TRBV20-1; d_gene: TRBD2; len: 16; j_gene: TRBJ2-3; CDR3aa: RASKFGTSGGSYDTQY
v_gene: TRBV7-8; d_gene: NA; len: 12; j_gene: TRBJ2-7; CDR3aa: ASSPRWVSYEQY
v_gene: TRBV29-1; d_gene: NA; len: 9; j_gene: TRBJ1-1; CDR3aa: SVAPGIEAF
v_gene: TRBV10-2; d_gene: NA; len: 13; j_gene: TRBJ1-1; CDR3aa: ASSTTRPGDTEAF
v_gene: TRBV20-1; d_gene: TRBD2; len: 13; j_gene: TRBJ2-1; CDR3aa: SAREISGGSNEQF
v_gene: TRBV29-1; d_gene: NA; len: 12; j_gene: TRBJ2-3; CDR3aa: SVQMAFYTDTQY
v_gene: TRBV20-1; d_gene: TRBD2; len: 14; j_gene: TRBJ2-1; CDR3aa: SARDLWLAGYNEQF
v_gene: TRBV12-3/TRBV12-4; d_gene: NA; len: 11; j_gene: TRBJ2-2; CDR3aa: ASSGTLSGELF
v_gene: TRBV27; d_gene: TRBD2; len: 12; j_gene: TRBJ2-3; CDR3aa: ASSPGLDTDTQY
v_gene: TRBV7-6; d_gene: TRBD2; len: 12; j_gene: TRBJ2-1; CDR3aa: ASSSGGASYEQF
v_gene: TRBV12-3/TRBV12-4; d_gene: NA; len: 13; j_gene: TRBJ2-3; CDR3aa: ASSYGHSSTDTQY
v_gene: TRBV6-4; d_gene: TRBD2; len: 15; j_gene: TRBJ2-1; CDR3aa: ASSVGLAGGSINEQF
v_gene: TRBV6-1; d_gene: TRBD1; len: 12; j_gene: TRBJ1-1; CDR3aa: ASSRATGVTEAF
v_gene: TRBV12-3/TRBV12-4; d_gene: NA; len: 12; j_gene: TRBJ2-7; CDR3aa: ASSPGRSSYEQY